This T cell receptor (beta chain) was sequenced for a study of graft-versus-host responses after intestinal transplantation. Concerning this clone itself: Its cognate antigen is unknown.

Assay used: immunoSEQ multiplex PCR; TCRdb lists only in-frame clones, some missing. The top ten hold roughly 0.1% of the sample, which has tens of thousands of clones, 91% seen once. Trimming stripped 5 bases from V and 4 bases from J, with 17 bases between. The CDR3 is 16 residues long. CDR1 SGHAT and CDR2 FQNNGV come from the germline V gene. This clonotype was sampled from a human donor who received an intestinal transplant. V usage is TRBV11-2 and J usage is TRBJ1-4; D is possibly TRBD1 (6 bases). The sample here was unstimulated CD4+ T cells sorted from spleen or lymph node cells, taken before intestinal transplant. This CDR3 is CASSPGRGAGNEKLFF. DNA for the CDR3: TGTGCCAGCAGCCCCGGCAGGGGCGCGGGTAATGAAAAACTGTTTTTT. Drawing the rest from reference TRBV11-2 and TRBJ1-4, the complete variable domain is EAGVAQSPRYKIIEKRQSVAFWCNPISGHATLYWYQQILGQGPKLLIQFQNNGVVDDSQLPKDRFSAERLKGVDSTLKIQPAKLEDSAVYLCASSPGRGAGNEKLFFGSGTQLSVL.